Listed below are T cell receptor beta chains from one sample, sequenced in a study of T cell repertoires in cytomegalovirus infection. Their cognate antigens are unknown. TCRdb ran MiXCR on the reads and lists one entry per CDR3 protein. The sample consists of around 360,000 distinct CDR3 sequences, about 32% of them appearing once. Sequencing used cultured PBMCs, obtained from culture after CMV antigen stimulation. The origin of the receptors is a human donor in good health (CMV status not recorded). Some clones in this sample may be carry-over from other donors' samples. Both conserved end residues are trimmed from each CDR3. Fields, in order: CDR3 length, V gene, J gene, CDR3 protein.

length: 13
V: TRBV14
J: TRBJ1-3
CDR3: ASSHGTGGGNTIY

length: 16
V: TRBV24-1
J: TRBJ2-3
CDR3: ATRSPPGLEPPQDTQY

length: 15
V: TRBV6-5
J: TRBJ2-1
CDR3: ASSYASGRGRENEQF

length: 12
V: TRBV7-2
J: TRBJ1-4
CDR3: ASSAGQGAIGRI

length: 12
V: TRBV11-2
J: TRBJ2-7
CDR3: ASSLAGTGYEQY

length: 10
V: TRBV7-9
J: TRBJ1-2
CDR3: ASSLEGDGYT

length: 15
V: TRBV5-1
J: TRBJ2-3
CDR3: ASSLSRREGHSRGQY

length: 13
V: TRBV5-1
J: TRBJ1-6
CDR3: ASSPDRTGASPLH

length: 11
V: TRBV7-2
J: TRBJ1-2
CDR3: ASSLGLDYGYT

length: 11
V: TRBV14
J: TRBJ2-3
CDR3: ASSQGNTDTQY

length: 17
V: TRBV6-2/TRBV6-3
J: TRBJ2-1
CDR3: ASSRIGLAGGPKGNEQF

length: 13
V: TRBV7-6
J: TRBJ2-5
CDR3: ASSNNGPGEETQY

length: 16
V: TRBV20-1
J: TRBJ2-3
CDR3: SARDGGLAGKGTDTQY

length: 14
V: TRBV7-2
J: TRBJ2-4
CDR3: ASRAGGRVAKNIQY

length: 11
V: TRBV4-1
J: TRBJ1-6
CDR3: ASSQPASSPLH

length: 13
V: TRBV7-8
J: TRBJ2-7
CDR3: ASSLAETGGWEQY

length: 10
V: TRBV7-6
J: TRBJ1-5
CDR3: ASSPLDQPQH

length: 15
V: TRBV28
J: TRBJ2-7
CDR3: ASSESHIGLAGDEQY

length: 15
V: TRBV4-1
J: TRBJ1-2
CDR3: ASSQGTRGVLSYGYT

length: 12
V: TRBV19
J: TRBJ1-2
CDR3: ASSILNRHYGYT

length: 14
V: TRBV7-6
J: TRBJ2-1
CDR3: ASSPIRGSDYNEQF

length: 11
V: TRBV6-2/TRBV6-3
J: TRBJ2-3
CDR3: ASAQGVADTQY

length: 12
V: TRBV9
J: TRBJ2-2
CDR3: ASSAIVNTGELF

length: 11
V: TRBV2
J: TRBJ1-2
CDR3: ASSDPGPYGYT

length: 14
V: TRBV11-2
J: TRBJ1-3
CDR3: ASSSHSGGYGNTIY

length: 12
V: TRBV7-2
J: TRBJ1-1
CDR3: ASSFRGAGTEAF

length: 12
V: TRBV5-1
J: TRBJ2-1
CDR3: ASSFASGNNEQF

length: 12
V: TRBV6-8
J: TRBJ1-5
CDR3: ASSYSRGNQPQH

length: 13
V: TRBV10-3
J: TRBJ1-5
CDR3: AISESPGGEQPQH

length: 11
V: TRBV20-1
J: TRBJ2-7
CDR3: SATGTGVVEQY

length: 15
V: TRBV7-2
J: TRBJ2-5
CDR3: ASSLGGPQPAQETQY

length: 14
V: TRBV7-9
J: TRBJ2-4
CDR3: ASSLIVGGALDIQY

length: 12
V: TRBV7-6
J: TRBJ1-6
CDR3: ASSFYRLNSPLH

length: 10
V: TRBV7-6
J: TRBJ1-5
CDR3: ASSFADQPQH

length: 14
V: TRBV6-2/TRBV6-3
J: TRBJ2-1
CDR3: ASSYSGRGRGDEQF

length: 13
V: TRBV27
J: TRBJ1-2
CDR3: ASSASSYLLGGYT

length: 11
V: TRBV19
J: TRBJ2-1
CDR3: ASSIRLYNEQF

length: 12
V: TRBV20-1
J: TRBJ1-6
CDR3: SAHPTAPNSPLH

length: 13
V: TRBV7-8
J: TRBJ2-4
CDR3: ASSLNQGVMNIQY

length: 12
V: TRBV19
J: TRBJ1-5
CDR3: ASSKVAARQPQH

length: 11
V: TRBV7-9
J: TRBJ2-7
CDR3: ASSLSWGYEQY

length: 16
V: TRBV4-1
J: TRBJ2-3
CDR3: ASSQEGTSGIMEDTQY

length: 11
V: TRBV4-1
J: TRBJ1-2
CDR3: ASSLGTDSGYT

length: 12
V: TRBV12-3/TRBV12-4
J: TRBJ1-2
CDR3: ASSSPFGTYGYT

length: 12
V: TRBV7-2
J: TRBJ2-7
CDR3: ASSRLASSYEQY

length: 14
V: TRBV7-2
J: TRBJ2-1
CDR3: ASSLGTGRPYNEQF

length: 11
V: TRBV5-1
J: TRBJ1-2
CDR3: ASAFTGEGGYT

length: 14
V: TRBV7-2
J: TRBJ2-5
CDR3: ASSLMGSGYQETQY

length: 15
V: TRBV7-2
J: TRBJ2-3
CDR3: ASSRVVGGTPTDTQY

length: 14
V: TRBV14
J: TRBJ2-1
CDR3: ASSQARGKTYNEQF

length: 14
V: TRBV2
J: TRBJ1-4
CDR3: ASSARDSLFFEKLF

length: 12
V: TRBV7-2
J: TRBJ2-5
CDR3: ASSPLWAQETQY

length: 17
V: TRBV19
J: TRBJ2-4
CDR3: ASSIFTGRAYWAKNIQY

length: 13
V: TRBV4-1
J: TRBJ1-1
CDR3: ASSRRMAAGSEAF

length: 14
V: TRBV18
J: TRBJ1-3
CDR3: ASSPRWRGEENTIY